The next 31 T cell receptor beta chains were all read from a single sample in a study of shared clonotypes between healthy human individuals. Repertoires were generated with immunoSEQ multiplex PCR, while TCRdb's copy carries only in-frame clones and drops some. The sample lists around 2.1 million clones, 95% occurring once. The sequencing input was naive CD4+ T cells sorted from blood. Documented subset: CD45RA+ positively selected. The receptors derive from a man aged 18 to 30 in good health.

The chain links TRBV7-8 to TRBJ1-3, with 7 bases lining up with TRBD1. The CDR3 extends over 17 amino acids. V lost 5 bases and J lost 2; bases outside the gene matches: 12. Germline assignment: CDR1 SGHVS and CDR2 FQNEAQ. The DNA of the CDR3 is TGTGCCAGCAGCATTCGACAGGGCCCTGCGCCTGGAAACACCATATATTTT. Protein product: CASSIRQGPAPGNTIYF.

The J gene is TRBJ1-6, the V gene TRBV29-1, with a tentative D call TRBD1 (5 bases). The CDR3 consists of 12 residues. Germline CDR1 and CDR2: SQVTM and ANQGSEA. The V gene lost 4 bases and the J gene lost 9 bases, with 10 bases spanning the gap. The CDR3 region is CSVGGGGSPLHF. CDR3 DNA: TGCAGCGTTGGTGGCGGGGGTTCACCCCTCCACTTT.

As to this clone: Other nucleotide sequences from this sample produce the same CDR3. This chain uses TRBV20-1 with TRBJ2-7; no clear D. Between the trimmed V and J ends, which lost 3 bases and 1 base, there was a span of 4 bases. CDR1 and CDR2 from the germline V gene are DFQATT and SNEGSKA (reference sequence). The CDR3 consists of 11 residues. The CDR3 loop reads CSASASYEQYF. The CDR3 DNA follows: TGCAGTGCTAGCGCGTCCTACGAGCAGTACTTC.

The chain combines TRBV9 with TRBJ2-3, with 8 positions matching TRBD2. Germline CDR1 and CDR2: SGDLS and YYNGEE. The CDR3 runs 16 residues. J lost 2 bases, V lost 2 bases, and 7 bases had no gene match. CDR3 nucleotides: TGTGCCAGCAGCGTCTCCGCGGGGGGCCTCACAGATACGCAGTATTTT. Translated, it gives CASSVSAGGLTDTQYF.

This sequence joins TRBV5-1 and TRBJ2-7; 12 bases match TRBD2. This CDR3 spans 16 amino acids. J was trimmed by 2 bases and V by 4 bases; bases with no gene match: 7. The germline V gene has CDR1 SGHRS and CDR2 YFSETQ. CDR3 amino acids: CASSPTSGSLTYEQYF. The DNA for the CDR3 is TGCGCCAGCAGCCCGACTAGCGGGAGCTTAACCTACGAGCAGTACTTC.

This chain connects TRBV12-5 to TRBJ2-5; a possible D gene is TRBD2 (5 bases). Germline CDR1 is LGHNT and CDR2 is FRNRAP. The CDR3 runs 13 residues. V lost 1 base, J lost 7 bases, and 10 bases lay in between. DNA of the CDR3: TGTGCTAGTGGTTTGGACGGGGTATGGACCCAGTACTTC. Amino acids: CASGLDGVWTQYF.

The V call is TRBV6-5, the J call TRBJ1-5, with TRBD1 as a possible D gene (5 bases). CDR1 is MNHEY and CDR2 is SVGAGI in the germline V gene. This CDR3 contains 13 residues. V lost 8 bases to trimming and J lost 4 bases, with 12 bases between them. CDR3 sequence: CASGTEANQPQHF. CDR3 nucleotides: TGTGCCAGCGGGACCGAAGCAAATCAGCCCCAGCATTTT.

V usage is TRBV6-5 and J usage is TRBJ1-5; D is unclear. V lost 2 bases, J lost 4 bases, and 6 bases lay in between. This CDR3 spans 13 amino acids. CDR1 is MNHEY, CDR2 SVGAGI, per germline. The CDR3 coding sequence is TGTGCCAGCAGTTACCGGCGGAATCAGCCCCAGCATTTT. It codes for CASSYRRNQPQHF.

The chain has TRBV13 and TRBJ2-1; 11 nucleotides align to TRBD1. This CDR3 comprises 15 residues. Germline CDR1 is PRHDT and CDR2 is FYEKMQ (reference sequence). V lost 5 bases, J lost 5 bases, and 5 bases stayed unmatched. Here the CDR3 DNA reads TGTGCCAGCAGCGCCTGGGACAGGGGGGACAATGAGCAGTTCTTC. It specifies CASSAWDRGDNEQFF.

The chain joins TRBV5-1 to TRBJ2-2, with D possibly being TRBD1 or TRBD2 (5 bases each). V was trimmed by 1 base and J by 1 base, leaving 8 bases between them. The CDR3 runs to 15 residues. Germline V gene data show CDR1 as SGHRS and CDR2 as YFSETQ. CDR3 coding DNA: TGCGCCAGCAGCTTGTCGGGACGGAACACCGGGGAGCTGTTTTTT. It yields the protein CASSLSGRNTGELFF.

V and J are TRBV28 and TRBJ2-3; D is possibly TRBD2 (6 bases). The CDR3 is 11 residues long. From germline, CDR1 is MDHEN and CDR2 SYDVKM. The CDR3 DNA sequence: TGTGGGACTATAGGTACAGATACGCAGTATTTT. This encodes CGTIGTDTQYF.

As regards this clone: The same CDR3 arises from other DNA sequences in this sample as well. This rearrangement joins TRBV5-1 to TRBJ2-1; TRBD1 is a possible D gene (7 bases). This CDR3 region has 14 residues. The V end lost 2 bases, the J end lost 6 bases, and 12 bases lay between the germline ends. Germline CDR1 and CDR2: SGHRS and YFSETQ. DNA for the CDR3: TGCGCCAGCAGCTTAGGGGGGACAGTCAATGAGCAGTTCTTC. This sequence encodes CASSLGGTVNEQFF.

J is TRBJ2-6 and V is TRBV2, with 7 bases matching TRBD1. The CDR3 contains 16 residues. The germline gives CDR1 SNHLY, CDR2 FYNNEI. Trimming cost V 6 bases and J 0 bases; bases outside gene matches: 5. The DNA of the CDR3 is TGTGCCAGCAGCCCGGACAGGTTCTCTGGGGCCAACGTCCTGACTTTC. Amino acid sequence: CASSPDRFSGANVLTF.

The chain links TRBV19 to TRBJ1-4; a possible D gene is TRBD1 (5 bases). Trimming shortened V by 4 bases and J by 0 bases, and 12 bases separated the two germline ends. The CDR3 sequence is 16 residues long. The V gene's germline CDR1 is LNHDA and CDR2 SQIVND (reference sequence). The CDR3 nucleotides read TGTGCCAGTAGTAAAAGGACACAAGCAACTAATGAAAAACTGTTTTTT. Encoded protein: CASSKRTQATNEKLFF.

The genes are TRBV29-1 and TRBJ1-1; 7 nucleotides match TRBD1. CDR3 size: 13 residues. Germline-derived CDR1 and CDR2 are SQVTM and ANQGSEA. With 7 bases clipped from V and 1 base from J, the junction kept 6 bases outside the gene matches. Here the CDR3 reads CSGMGQRNTEAFF. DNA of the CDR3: TGCAGCGGGATGGGACAGAGGAACACTGAAGCTTTCTTT.

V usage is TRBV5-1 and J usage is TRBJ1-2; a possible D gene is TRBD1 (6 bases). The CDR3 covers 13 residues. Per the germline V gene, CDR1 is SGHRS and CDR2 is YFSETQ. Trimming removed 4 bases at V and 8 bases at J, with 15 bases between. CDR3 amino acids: CASSRRTAEGYTF. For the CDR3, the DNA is TGCGCCAGCAGCAGGAGGACAGCCGAGGGCTACACCTTC.

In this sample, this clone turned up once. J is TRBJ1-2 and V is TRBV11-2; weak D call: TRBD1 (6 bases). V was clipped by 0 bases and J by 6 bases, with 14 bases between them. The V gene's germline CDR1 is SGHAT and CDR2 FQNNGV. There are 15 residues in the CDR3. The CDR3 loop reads CASSLDRVGADGYTF. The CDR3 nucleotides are TGTGCCAGCAGCTTAGATCGGGTGGGGGCGGATGGCTACACCTTC.

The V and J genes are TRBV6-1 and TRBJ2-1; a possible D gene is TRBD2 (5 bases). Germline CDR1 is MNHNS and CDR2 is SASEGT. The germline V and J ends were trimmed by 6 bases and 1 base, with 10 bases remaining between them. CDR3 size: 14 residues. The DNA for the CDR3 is TGTGCCAGCAGCCCTACTAGTTCCTACAATGAGCAGTTCTTC. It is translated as CASSPTSSYNEQFF.

CDR3 sequence reads: CAAGVDYGYTF. In DNA, the CDR3 is TGTGCCGCCGGGGTGGACTATGGCTACACCTTC. The chain links TRBV5-4 to TRBJ1-2; D remains ambiguous. The CDR3 covers 11 residues. V was shortened by 10 bases and J by 3 bases, with 10 bases between the two germline ends. Germline lookup yields CDR1 SGHNT and CDR2 YYREEE (reference sequence). The variable domain in full, with the rest retrieved from reference TRBV5-4 and TRBJ1-2, is ETGVTQSPTHLIKTRGQQVTLRCSSQSGHNTVSWYQQALGQGPQFIFQYYREEENGRGNFPPRFSGLQFPNYSSELNVNALELDDSALYLCAAGVDYGYTFGSGTRLTVV.

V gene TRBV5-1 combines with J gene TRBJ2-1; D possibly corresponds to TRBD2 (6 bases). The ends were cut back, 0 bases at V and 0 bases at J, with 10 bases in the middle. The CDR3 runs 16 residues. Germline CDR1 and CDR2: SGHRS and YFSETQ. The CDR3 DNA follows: TGCGCCAGCAGCTTGGTCGGGAGTAACTCCTACAATGAGCAGTTCTTC. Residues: CASSLVGSNSYNEQFF. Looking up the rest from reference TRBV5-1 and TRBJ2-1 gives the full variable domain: KAGVTQTPRYLIKTRGQQVTLSCSPISGHRSVSWYQQTPGQGLQFLFEYFSETQRNKGNFPGRFSGRQFSNSRSEMNVSTLELGDSALYLCASSLVGSNSYNEQFFGPGTRLTVL.

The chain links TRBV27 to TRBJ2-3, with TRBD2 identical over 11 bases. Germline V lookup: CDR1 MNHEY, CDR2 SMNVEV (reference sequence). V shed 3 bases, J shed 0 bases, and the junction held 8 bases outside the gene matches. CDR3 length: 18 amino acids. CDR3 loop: CASSFTSGSGVSTDTQYF. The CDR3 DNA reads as TGTGCCAGCAGTTTTACTAGCGGGAGCGGGGTTAGCACAGATACGCAGTATTTT.

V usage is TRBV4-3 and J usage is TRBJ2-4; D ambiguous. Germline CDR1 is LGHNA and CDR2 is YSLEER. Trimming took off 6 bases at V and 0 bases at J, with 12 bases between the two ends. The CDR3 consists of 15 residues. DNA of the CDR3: TGCGCCAGCAGTTCTGAGGCACTAGCCAAAAACATTCAGTACTTC. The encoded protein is CASSSEALAKNIQYF.

In nucleotides, the CDR3 is TGTGCCAGCAGCCTAGGGATCGATCCTACCTACGAGCAGTACTTC. This codes for CASSLGIDPTYEQYF. V usage is TRBV7-2 and J usage is TRBJ2-7, with D hard to call. This CDR3 has 15 amino acids. The V end lost 5 bases, the J end lost 2 bases, and 16 bases lay between the germline ends. Germline lookup yields CDR1 SGHTA and CDR2 FQGNSA.

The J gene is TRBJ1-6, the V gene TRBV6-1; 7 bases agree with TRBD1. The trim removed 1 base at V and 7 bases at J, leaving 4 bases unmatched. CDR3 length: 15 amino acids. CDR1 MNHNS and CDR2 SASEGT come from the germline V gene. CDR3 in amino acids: CASSEVGGSNSPLHF. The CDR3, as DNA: TGTGCCAGCAGTGAAGTAGGGGGCTCGAATTCACCCCTCCACTTT.

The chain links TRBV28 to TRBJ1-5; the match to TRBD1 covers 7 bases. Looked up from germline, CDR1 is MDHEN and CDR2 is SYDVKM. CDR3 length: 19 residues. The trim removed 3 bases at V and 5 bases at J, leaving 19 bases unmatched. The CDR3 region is CASSFIPPRQGGIHQPQHF. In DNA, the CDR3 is TGTGCCAGCAGTTTCATCCCCCCGCGACAGGGAGGCATCCATCAGCCCCAGCATTTT.

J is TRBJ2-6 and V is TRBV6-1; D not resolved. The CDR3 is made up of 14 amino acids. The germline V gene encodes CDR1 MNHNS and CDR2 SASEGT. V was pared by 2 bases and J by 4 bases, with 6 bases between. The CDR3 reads CASSEWAGANVLTF. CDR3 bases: TGTGCCAGCAGTGAATGGGCCGGGGCCAACGTCCTGACTTTC.

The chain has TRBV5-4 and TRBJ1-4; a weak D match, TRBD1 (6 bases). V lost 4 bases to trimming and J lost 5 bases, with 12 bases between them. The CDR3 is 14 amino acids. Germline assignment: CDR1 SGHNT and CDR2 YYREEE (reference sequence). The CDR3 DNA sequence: TGTGCCAGCAGCACCGACAGGCGAAATGAAAAACTGTTTTTT. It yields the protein CASSTDRRNEKLFF.

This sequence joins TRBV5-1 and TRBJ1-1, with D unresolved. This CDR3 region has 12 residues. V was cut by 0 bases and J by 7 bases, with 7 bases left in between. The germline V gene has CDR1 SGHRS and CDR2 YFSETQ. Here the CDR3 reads CASSLDLFEAFF. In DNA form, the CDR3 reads TGCGCCAGCAGCTTGGACCTTTTTGAAGCTTTCTTT.

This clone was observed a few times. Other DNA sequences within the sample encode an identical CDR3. Here the CDR3 reads CAISESTGSYEQYF. As DNA, the CDR3 is TGTGCCATCAGTGAGTCGACAGGGTCCTACGAGCAGTACTTC. This chain connects TRBV10-3 to TRBJ2-7; 7 bases match TRBD1. The CDR3 is 14 residues long. Trimming cost V 0 bases and J 1 base; bases outside gene matches: 0. Germline V gene data show CDR1 as ENHRY and CDR2 as SYGVKD.

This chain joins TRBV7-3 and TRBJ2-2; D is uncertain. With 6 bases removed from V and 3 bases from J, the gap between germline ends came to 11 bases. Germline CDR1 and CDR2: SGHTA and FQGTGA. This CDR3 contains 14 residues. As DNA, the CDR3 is TGTGCCAGCAGAGAAGGGCAAGACACCGGGGAGCTGTTTTTT. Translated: CASREGQDTGELFF.

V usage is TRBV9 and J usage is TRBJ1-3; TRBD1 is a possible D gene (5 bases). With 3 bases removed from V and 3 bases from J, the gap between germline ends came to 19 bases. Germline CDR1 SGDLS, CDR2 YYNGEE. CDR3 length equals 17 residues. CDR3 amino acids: CASSGGALGQGGNTIYF. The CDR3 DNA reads TGTGCCAGCAGCGGAGGGGCTTTAGGGCAGGGTGGAAACACCATATATTTT.